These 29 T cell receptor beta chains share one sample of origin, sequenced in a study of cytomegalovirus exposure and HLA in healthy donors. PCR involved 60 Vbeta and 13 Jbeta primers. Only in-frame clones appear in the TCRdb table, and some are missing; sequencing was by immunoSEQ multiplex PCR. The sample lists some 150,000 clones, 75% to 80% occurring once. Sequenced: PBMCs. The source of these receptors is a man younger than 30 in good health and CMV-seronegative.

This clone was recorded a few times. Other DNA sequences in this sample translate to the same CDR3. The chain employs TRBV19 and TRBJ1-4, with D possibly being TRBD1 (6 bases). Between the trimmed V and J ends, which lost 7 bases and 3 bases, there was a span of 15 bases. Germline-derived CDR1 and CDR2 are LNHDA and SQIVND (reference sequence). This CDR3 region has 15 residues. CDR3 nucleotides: TGTGCCAGTATGACAGGTTCGGCGCCTAATGAAAAACTGTTTTTT. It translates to CASMTGSAPNEKLFF. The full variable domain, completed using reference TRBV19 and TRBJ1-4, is DGGITQSPKYLFRKEGQNVTLSCEQNLNHDAMYWYRQDPGQGLRLIYYSQIVNDFQKGDIAEGYSVSREKKESFPLTVTSAQKNPTAFYLCASMTGSAPNEKLFFGSGTQLSVL.

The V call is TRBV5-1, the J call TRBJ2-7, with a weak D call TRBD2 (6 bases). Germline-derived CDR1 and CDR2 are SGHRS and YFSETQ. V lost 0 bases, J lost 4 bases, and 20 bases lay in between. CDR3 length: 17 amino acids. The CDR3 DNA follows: TGCGCCAGCAGCTTGGGCGTGGGAGGCAGGGTTGGTTACGAGCAGTACTTC. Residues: CASSLGVGGRVGYEQYF.

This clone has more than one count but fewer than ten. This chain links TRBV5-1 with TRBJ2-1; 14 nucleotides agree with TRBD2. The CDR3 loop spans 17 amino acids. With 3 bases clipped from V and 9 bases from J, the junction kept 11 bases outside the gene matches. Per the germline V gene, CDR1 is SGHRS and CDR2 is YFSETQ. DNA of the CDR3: TGCGCCAGCAGCTCACCCGGGACTAGCGGGAGTCAGGGTGAGCAGTTCTTC. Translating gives CASSSPGTSGSQGEQFF.

The CDR3 here is CASSLRQGATGANVLTF. For the CDR3, the DNA is TGTGCCAGCAGTTTACGGCAGGGGGCGACTGGGGCCAACGTCCTGACTTTC. The V call is TRBV27, the J call TRBJ2-6, with 8 positions matching TRBD1. Losses at the gene ends were 2 bases for V and 2 bases for J; bases not matched to a gene: 5. The CDR3 is 17 residues long. Germline V gene data show CDR1 as MNHEY and CDR2 as SMNVEV (reference sequence).

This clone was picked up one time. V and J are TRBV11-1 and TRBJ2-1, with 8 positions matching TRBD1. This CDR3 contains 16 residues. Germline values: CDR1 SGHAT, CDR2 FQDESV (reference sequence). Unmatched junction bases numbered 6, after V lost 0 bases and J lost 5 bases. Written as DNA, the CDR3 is TGTGCCAGCAGCTTAGCGAGGACAGGGCATAACAATGAGCAGTTCTTC. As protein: CASSLARTGHNNEQFF. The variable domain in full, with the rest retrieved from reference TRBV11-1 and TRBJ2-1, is EAEVAQSPRYKITEKSQAVAFWCDPISGHATLYWYRQILGQGPELLVQFQDESVVDDSQLPKDRFSAERLKGVDSTLKIQPAELGDSAMYLCASSLARTGHNNEQFFGPGTRLTVL.

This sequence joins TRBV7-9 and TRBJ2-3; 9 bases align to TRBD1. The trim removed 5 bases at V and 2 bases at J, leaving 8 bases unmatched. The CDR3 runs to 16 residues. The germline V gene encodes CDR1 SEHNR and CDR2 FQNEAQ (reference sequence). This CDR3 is CASSLRQGVNTDTQYF. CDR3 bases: TGTGCCAGCAGCCTACGACAGGGGGTCAACACAGATACGCAGTATTTT.

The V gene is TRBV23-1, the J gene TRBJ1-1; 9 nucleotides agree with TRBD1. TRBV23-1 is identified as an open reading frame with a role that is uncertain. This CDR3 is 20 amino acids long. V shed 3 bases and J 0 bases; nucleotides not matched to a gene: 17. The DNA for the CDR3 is TGCGCCAGCAGTCAGGCTCCGGGACAGGGTCCCACCCCGGTGAACACTGAAGCTTTCTTT. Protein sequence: CASSQAPGQGPTPVNTEAFF.

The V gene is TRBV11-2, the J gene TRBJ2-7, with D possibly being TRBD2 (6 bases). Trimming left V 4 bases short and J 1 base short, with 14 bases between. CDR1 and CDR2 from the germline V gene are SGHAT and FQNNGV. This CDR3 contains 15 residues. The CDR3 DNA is TGTGCCAGCAGCTCTCGTGGGACTGCATCCTACGAGCAGTACTTC. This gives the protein CASSSRGTASYEQYF.

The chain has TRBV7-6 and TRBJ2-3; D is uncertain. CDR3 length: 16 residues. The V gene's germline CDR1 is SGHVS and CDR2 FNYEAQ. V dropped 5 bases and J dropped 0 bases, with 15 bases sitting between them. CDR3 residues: CASSPLSSYSTDTQYF. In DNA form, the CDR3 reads TGTGCCAGCAGCCCCCTATCGAGCTATAGCACAGATACGCAGTATTTT.

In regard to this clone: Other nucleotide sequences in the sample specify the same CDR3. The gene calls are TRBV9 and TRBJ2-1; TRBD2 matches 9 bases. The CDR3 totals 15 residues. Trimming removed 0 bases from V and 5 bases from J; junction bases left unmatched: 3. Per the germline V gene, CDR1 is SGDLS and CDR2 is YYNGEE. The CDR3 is CASSVVAGANNEQFF. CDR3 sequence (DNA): TGTGCCAGCAGCGTAGTAGCGGGGGCCAACAATGAGCAGTTCTTC.

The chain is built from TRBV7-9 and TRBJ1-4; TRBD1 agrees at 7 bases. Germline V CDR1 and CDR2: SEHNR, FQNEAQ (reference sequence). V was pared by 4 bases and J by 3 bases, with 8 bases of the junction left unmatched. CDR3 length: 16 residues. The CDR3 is CASSSSPGGSNEKLFF. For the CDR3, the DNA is TGTGCCAGCAGCTCCAGCCCAGGGGGGTCTAATGAAAAACTGTTTTTT.

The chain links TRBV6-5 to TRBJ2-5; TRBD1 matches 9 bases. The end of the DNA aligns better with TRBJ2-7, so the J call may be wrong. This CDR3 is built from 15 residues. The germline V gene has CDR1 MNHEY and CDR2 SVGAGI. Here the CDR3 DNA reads TGTGCCAGCAGTTCCCGGACAGGGGAGGCGGACGAGCAGTACTTC. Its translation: CASSSRTGEADEQYF.

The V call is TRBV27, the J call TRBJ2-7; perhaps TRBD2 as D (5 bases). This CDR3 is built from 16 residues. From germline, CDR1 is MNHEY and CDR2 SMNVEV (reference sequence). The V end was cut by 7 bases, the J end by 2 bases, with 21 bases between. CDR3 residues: CASTRTSTISPYEQYF. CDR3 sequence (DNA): TGTGCCAGCACCCGGACTTCGACCATTTCTCCCTACGAGCAGTACTTC.

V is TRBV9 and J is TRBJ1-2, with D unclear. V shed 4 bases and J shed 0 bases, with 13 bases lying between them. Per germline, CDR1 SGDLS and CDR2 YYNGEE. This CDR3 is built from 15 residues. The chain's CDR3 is CASSPEAHSNYGYTF. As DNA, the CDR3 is TGTGCCAGCAGCCCGGAGGCACATTCTAACTATGGCTACACCTTC.

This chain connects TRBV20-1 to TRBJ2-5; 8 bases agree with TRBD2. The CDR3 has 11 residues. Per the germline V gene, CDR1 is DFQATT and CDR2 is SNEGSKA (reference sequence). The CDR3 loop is CTHGGRETQYF. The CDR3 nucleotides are TGCACCCACGGCGGGAGGGAGACCCAGTACTTC.

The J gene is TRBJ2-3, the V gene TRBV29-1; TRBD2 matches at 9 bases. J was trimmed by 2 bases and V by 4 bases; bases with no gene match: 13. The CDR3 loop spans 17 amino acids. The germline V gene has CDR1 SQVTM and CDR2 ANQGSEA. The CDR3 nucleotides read TGCAGCGTTGTAGGAGGGCGGGGGGGCCCCTTCACAGATACGCAGTATTTT. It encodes CSVVGGRGGPFTDTQYF.

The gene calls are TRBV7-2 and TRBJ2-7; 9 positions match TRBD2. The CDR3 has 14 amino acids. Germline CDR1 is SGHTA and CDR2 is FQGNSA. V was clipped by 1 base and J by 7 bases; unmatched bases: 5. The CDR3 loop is CASSLVAGVQEQYF. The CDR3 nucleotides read TGTGCCAGCAGCTTAGTAGCGGGGGTACAAGAGCAGTACTTC.

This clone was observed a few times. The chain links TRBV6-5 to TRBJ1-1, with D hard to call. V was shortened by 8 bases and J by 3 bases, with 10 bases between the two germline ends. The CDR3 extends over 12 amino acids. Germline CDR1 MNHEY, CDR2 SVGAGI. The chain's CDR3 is CASRELDTEAFF. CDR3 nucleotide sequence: TGTGCCAGCCGAGAGCTGGACACTGAAGCTTTCTTT.

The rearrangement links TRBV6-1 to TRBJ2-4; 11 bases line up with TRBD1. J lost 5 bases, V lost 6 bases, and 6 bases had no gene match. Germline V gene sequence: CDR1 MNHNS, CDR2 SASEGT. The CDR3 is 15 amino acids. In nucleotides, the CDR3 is TGTGCCAGCAGCCTGGGACAGGGGGGTCAAAACATTCAGTACTTC. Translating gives CASSLGQGGQNIQYF.

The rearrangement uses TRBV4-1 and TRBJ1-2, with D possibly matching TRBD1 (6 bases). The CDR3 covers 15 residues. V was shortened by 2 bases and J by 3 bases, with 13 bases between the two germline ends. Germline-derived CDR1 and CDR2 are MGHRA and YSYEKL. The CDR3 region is CASSQSGRGDYGYTF. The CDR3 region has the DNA TGCGCCAGCAGCCAATCCGGGAGGGGGGACTATGGCTACACCTTC.

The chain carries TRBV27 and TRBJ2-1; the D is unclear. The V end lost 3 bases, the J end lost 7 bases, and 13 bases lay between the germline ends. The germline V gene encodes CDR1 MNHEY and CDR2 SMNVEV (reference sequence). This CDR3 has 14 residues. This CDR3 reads CASSFALLANEQFF. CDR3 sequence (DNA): TGTGCCAGCAGTTTTGCCCTGTTGGCAAATGAGCAGTTCTTC.

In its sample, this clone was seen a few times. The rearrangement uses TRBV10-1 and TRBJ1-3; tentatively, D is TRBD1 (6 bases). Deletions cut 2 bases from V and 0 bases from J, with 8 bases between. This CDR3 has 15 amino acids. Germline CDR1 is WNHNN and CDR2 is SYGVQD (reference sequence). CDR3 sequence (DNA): TGCGCCAGCAGTGAGGGACAGTTCTCTGGAAACACCATATATTTT. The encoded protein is CASSEGQFSGNTIYF.

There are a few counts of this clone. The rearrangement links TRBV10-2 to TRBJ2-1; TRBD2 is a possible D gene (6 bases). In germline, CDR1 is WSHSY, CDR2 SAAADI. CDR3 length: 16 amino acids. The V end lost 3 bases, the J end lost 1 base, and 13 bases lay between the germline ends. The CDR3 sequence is CASSDVVGSSYNEQFF. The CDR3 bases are TGCGCCAGCAGTGATGTGGTCGGGAGTTCCTACAATGAGCAGTTCTTC.

DNA for the CDR3: TGTGCCAGCAGTGGCCCCCGGGACAGGGCATGGGAGCAGTACTTC. Protein: CASSGPRDRAWEQYF. The chain links TRBV28 to TRBJ2-7, with TRBD1 matching 9 bases. Germline lookup yields CDR1 MDHEN and CDR2 SYDVKM. V was pared by 5 bases and J by 7 bases, with 12 bases of the junction left unmatched. This CDR3 spans 15 amino acids. The full variable domain, rest sourced from reference TRBV28 and TRBJ2-7, is DVKVTQSSRYLVKRTGEKVFLECVQDMDHENMFWYRQDPGLGLRLIYFSYDVKMKEKGDIPEGYSVSREKKERFSLILESASTNQTSMYLCASSGPRDRAWEQYFGPGTRLTVT.

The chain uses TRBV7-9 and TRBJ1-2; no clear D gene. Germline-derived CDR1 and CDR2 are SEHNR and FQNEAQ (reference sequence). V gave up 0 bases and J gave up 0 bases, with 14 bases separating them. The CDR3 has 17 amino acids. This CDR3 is CASSLAIRGRSNYGYTF. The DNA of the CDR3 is TGTGCCAGCAGCTTAGCTATCCGAGGGAGGTCTAACTATGGCTACACCTTC.

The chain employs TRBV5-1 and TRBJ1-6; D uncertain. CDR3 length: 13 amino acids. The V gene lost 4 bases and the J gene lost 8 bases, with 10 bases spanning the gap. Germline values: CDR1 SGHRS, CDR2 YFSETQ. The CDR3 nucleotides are TGCGCCAGCAGCCGGACTGAATATTCACCCCTCCACTTT. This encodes CASSRTEYSPLHF.

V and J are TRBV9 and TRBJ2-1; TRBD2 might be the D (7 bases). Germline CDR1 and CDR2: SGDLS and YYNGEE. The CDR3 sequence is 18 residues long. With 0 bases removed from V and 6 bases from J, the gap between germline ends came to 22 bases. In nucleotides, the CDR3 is TGTGCCAGCAGCGTAGGGGGGGGGCACCCCCCTTACGGCAATGAGCAGTTCTTC. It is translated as CASSVGGGHPPYGNEQFF.

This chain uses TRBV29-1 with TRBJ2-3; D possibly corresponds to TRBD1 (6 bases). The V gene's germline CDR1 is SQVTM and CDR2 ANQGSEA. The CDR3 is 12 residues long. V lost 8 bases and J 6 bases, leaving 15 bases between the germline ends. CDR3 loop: CSQSRGADTQYF. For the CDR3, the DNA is TGCAGCCAATCCAGGGGCGCGGATACGCAGTATTTT.

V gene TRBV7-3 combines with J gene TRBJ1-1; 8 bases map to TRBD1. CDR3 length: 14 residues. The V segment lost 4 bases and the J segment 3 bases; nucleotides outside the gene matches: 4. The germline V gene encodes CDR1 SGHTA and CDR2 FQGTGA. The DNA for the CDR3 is TGTGCCAGCAGCTCACAGGGGGGATACACTGAAGCTTTCTTT. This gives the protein CASSSQGGYTEAFF.